This TCR beta chain was found in a study of identical twins. Germline CDR1 MDHEN, CDR2 SYDVKM. Trimming cost V 7 bases and J 4 bases; bases outside gene matches: 3. CDR3 size: 12 residues. Template switching created a universal primer site, and the cDNA included unique molecular identifiers. TCRdb processed the 5' RACE reads anew with MiXCR; each CDR3 protein has one entry. The sample contains some 900,000 distinct CDR3 sequences, 12% of which appear only once. As to this clonotype: Its specificity is unknown.

Study conclusions and caveats: Excess sharing by twins proved weaker in beta out-of-frame sequences. The study reached conclusions through statistical analysis that was cross-sectional, not following the same donors. Insertion counts were lower in abundant cord blood beta clonotypes, a trend that memory repertoires did not show.

These data were also filed under a second study, of yellow fever vaccine responses in identical twins.

The sample comprised PBMCs. The origin of this receptor is a young woman in good health. This sequence joins TRBV28 and TRBJ1-2, with 7 bases lining up with TRBD1. The CDR3 loop reads CASISGGYGYTF. DNA of the CDR3: TGTGCCAGCATATCAGGGGGCTATGGCTACACCTTC.